The T cell receptor (beta chain) described here comes from a study of blood T cell repertoires in COVID-19. Study details: The analysed material was cDNA or gDNA that came from T cells, B-cell-depleted T cells, or PBMCs.

Recruits, aged roughly 18 to 90 years, lived in approximately 26 US areas. The table came from immunoSEQ multiplex PCR; TCRdb's copy has only in-frame clones and leaves some out. The data show about 200,000 clones, around 82% seen once. Sequenced sample: PBMCs or T cells enriched from blood (not recorded which). The source of this sequence is a woman aged 40 to 49 with acute COVID-19.

The CDR3, as DNA: TGTGCCTGGAGTACTTTGGGGGCAGCCGCTAACTATGGCTACACCTTC. Translation: CAWSTLGAAANYGYTF. The chain is built from TRBV30 and TRBJ1-2, with a weak D call TRBD1 (6 bases). Trimming pared 2 bases from V and 0 bases from J, leaving 16 bases between. The germline CDR1 and CDR2 sequences are GTSNPN and SVGIG (reference sequence). The CDR3 has 16 residues. The entire variable domain, with the rest obtained from reference TRBV30 and TRBJ1-2, is as follows: SQTIHQWPATLVQPVGSPLSLECTVEGTSNPNLYWYRQAAGRGLQLLFYSVGIGQISSEVPQNLSASRPQDRQFILSSKKLLLSDSGFYLCAWSTLGAAANYGYTFGSGTRLTVV.